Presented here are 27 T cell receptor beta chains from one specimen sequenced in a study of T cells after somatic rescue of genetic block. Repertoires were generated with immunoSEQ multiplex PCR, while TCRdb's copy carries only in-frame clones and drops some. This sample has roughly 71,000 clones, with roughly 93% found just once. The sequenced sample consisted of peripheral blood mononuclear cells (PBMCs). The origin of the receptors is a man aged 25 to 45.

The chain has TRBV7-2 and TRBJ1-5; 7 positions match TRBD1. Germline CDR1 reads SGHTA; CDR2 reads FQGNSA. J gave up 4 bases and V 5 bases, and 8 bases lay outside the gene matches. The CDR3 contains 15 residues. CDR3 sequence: CASSQTTGVNQPQHF. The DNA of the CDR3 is TGTGCCAGCAGCCAAACTACAGGGGTTAATCAGCCCCAGCATTTT.

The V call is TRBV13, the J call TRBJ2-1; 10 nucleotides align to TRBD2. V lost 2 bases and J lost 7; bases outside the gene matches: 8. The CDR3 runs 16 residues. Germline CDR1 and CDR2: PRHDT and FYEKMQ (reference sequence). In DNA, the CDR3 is TGTGCCAGCAGCTTATTTTGGAGCGGGGGGGCGAATGAGCAGTTCTTC. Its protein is CASSLFWSGGANEQFF. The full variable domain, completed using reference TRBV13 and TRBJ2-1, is AAGVIQSPRHLIKEKRETATLKCYPIPRHDTVYWYQQGPGQDPQFLISFYEKMQSDKGSIPDRFSAQQFSDYHSELNMSSLELGDSALYFCASSLFWSGGANEQFFGPGTRLTVL.

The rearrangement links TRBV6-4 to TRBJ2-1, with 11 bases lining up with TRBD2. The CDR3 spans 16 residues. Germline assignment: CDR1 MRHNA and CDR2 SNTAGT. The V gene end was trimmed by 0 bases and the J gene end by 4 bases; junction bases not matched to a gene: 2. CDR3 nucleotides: TGTGCCAGCAGTGACTCGCCTAGCGGGGGGTACAATGAGCAGTTCTTC. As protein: CASSDSPSGGYNEQFF.

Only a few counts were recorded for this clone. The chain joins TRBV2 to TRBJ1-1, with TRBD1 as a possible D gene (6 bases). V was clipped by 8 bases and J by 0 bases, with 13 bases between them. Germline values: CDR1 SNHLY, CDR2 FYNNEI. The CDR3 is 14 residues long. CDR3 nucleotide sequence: TGTGCCAGCTTGTGGACAGACATGAACACTGAAGCTTTCTTT. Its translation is CASLWTDMNTEAFF.

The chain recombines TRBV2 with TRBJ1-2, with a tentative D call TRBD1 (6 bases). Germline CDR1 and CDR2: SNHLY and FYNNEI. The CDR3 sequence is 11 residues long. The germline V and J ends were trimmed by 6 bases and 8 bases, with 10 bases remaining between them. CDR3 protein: CASRPGDGYTF. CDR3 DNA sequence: TGTGCCAGCAGGCCAGGGGACGGCTACACCTTC.

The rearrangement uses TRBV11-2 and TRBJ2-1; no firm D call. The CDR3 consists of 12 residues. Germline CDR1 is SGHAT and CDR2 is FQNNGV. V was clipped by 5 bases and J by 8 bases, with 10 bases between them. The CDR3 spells CASSDLPHEQFF. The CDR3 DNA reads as TGTGCCAGCAGCGATTTACCTCATGAGCAGTTCTTC. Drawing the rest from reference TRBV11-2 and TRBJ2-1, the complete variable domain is EAGVAQSPRYKIIEKRQSVAFWCNPISGHATLYWYQQILGQGPKLLIQFQNNGVVDDSQLPKDRFSAERLKGVDSTLKIQPAKLEDSAVYLCASSDLPHEQFFGPGTRLTVL.

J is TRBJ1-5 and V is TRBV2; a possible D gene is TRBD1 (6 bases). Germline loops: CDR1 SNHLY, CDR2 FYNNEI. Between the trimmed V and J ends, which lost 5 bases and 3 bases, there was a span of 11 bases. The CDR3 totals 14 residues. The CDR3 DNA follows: TGTGCCAGCAGTACCACAGGGTACAATCAGCCCCAGCATTTT. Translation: CASSTTGYNQPQHF.

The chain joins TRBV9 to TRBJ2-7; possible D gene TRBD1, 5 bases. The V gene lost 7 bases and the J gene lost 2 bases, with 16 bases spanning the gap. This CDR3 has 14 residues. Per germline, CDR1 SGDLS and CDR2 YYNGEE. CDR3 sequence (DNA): TGTGCCAGCTCTCGCGACAGCCTGACCTACGAGCAGTACTTC. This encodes CASSRDSLTYEQYF.

The CDR3 reads CAKQGVGSTDTQYF. Here the CDR3 DNA reads TGTGCCAAGCAAGGAGTGGGTTCCACAGATACGCAGTATTTT. The rearrangement joins TRBV2 to TRBJ2-3; D unclear. CDR1 and CDR2 (germline): SNHLY, FYNNEI. The CDR3 loop spans 14 amino acids. V was clipped by 10 bases and J by 2 bases, with 16 bases between them.

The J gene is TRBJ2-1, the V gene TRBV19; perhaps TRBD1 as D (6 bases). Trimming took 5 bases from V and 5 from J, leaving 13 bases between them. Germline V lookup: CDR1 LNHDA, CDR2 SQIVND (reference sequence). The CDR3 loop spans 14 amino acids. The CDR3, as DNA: TGTGCCAGTAGTGCCCCCGGGACAAACAATGAGCAGTTCTTC. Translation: CASSAPGTNNEQFF.

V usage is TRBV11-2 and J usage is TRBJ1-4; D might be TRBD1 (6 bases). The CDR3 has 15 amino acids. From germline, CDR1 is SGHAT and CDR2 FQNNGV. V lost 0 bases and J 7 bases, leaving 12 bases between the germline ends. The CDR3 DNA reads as TGTGCCAGCAGCTTAGATCACGGGACATCTGAAAAACTGTTTTTT. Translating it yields CASSLDHGTSEKLFF.

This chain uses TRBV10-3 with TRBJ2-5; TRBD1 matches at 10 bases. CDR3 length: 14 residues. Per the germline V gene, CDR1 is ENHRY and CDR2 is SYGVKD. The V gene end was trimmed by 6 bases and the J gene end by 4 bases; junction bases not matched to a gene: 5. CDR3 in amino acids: CAISQTGGLETQYF. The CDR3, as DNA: TGTGCCATCAGCCAGACAGGGGGCTTAGAGACCCAGTACTTC.

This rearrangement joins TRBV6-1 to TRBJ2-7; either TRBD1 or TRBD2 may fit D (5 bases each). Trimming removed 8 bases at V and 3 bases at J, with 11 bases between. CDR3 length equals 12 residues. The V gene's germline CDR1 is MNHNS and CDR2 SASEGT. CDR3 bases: TGTGCCAGCCAGGGACCTCACTACGAGCAGTACTTC. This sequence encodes CASQGPHYEQYF.

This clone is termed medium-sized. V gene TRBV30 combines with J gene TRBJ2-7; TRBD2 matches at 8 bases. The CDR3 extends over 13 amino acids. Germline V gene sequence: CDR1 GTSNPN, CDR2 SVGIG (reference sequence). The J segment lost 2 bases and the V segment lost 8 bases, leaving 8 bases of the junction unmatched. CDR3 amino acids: CARLAGRTYEQYF. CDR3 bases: TGTGCCCGCTTAGCGGGACGGACCTACGAGCAGTACTTC.

The CDR3 reads CASSLSGRERDEQFF. Written as DNA, the CDR3 is TGTGCCAGCAGCTTAAGTGGTCGCGAGAGGGATGAGCAGTTCTTC. The V and J genes are TRBV7-6 and TRBJ2-1, with D tentatively TRBD2 (5 bases). The CDR3 is 15 amino acids. Germline V gene data show CDR1 as SGHVS and CDR2 as FNYEAQ. With 2 bases removed from V and 8 bases from J, the gap between germline ends came to 16 bases.

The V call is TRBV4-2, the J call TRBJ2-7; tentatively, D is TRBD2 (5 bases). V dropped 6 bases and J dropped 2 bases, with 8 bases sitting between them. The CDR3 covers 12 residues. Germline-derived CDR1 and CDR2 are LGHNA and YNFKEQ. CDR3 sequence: CASSRDPYEQYF. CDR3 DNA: TGTGCCAGCAGTCGGGATCCCTACGAGCAGTACTTC.

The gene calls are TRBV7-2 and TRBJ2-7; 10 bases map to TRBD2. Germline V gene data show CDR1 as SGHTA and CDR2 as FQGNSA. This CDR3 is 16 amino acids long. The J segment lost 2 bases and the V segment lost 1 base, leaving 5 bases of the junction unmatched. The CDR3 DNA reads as TGTGCCAGCAGCTTAGGGGCTAGCGGGAGTGCCTACGAGCAGTACTTC. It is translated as CASSLGASGSAYEQYF.

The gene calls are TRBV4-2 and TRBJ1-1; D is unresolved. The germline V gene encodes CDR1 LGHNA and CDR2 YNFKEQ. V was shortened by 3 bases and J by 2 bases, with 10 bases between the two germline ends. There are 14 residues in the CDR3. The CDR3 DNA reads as TGTGCCAGCAGCCAGACCTACAGTAACACTGAAGCTTTCTTT. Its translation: CASSQTYSNTEAFF.

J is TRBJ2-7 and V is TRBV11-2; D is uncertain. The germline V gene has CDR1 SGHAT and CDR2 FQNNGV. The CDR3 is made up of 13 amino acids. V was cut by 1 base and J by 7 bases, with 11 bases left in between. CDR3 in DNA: TGTGCCAGCAGCTTAGCACTTCACAAAGAGCAGTACTTC. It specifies CASSLALHKEQYF.

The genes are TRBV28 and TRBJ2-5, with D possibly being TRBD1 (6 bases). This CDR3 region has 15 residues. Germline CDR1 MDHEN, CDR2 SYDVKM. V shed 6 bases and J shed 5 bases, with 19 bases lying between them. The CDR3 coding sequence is TGTGCCAGCAGCACCGGGGCGCCAAGGGGGGAGACCCAGTACTTC. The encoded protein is CASSTGAPRGETQYF. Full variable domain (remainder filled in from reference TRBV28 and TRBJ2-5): DVKVTQSSRYLVKRTGEKVFLECVQDMDHENMFWYRQDPGLGLRLIYFSYDVKMKEKGDIPEGYSVSREKKERFSLILESASTNQTSMYLCASSTGAPRGETQYFGPGTRLLVL.

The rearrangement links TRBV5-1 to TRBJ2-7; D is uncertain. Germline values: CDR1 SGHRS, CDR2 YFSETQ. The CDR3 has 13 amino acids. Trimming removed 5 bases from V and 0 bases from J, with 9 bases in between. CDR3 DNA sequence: TGCGCCAGCAGTACGGCCAGCTCCTACGAGCAGTACTTC. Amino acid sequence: CASSTASSYEQYF.

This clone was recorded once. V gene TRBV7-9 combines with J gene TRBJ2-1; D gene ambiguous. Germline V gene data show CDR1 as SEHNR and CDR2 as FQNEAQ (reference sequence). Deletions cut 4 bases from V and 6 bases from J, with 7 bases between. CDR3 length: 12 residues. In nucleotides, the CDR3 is TGTGCCAGCAGCTCCAGGATCAATGAGCAGTTCTTC. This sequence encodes CASSSRINEQFF.

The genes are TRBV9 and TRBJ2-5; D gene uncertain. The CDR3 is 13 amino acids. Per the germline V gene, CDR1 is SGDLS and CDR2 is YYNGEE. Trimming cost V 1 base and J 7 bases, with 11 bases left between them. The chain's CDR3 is CASSVKGLGTQYF. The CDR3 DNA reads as TGTGCCAGCAGCGTAAAAGGTTTGGGGACCCAGTACTTC.

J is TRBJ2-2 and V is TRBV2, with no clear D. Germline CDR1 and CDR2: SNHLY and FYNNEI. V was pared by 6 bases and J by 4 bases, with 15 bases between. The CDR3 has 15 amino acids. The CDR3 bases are TGTGCCAGCAGAGAGGACCGAGTAACCACCGGGGAGCTGTTTTTT. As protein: CASREDRVTTGELFF.

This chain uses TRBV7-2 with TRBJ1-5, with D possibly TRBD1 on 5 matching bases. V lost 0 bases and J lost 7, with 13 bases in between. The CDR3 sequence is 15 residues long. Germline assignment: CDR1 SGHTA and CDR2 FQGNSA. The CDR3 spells CASSLATARGQPQHF. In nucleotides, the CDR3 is TGTGCCAGCAGCTTAGCAACTGCCCGGGGGCAGCCCCAGCATTTT.

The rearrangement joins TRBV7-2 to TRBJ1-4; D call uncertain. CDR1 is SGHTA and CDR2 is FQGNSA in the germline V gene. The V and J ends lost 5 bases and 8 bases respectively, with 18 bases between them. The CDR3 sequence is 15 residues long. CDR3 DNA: TGTGCCAGCAGCCCTGTGCGGGGAAGGTGGGAAAAACTGTTTTTT. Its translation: CASSPVRGRWEKLFF.

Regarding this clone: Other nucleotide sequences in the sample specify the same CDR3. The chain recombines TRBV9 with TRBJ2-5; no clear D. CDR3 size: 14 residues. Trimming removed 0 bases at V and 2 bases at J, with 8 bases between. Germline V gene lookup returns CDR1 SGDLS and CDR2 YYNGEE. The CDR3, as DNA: TGTGCCAGCAGCGTAGGGGATTTGCAAGAGACCCAGTACTTC. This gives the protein CASSVGDLQETQYF.